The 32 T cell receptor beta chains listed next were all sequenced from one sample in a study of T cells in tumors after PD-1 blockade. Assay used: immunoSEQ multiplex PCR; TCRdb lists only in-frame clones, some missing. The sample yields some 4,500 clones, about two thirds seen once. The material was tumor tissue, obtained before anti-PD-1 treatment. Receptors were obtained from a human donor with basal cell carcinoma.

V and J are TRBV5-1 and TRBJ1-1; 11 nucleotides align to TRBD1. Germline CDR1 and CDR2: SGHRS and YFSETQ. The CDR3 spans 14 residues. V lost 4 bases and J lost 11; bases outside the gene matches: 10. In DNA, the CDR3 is TGCGCCAGCAGCGGGACAGGGGGTTTTTTGTATGCTTTCTTT. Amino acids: CASSGTGGFLYAFF.

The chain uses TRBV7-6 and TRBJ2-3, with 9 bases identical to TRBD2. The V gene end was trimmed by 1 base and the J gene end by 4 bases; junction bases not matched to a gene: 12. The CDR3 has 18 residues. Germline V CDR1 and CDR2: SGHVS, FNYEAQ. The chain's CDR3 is CASSLVGGSGRLADTQYF. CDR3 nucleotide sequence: TGTGCCAGCAGCTTAGTAGGGGGCAGCGGGAGGTTGGCAGATACGCAGTATTTT.

The CDR3 DNA sequence: TGTGCCAGCAGCTTAGTTTCGGGACAGGCCAACACTGAAGCTTTCTTT. Amino acids: CASSLVSGQANTEAFF. V and J are TRBV7-8 and TRBJ1-1, with 8 bases that match TRBD1. This CDR3 region has 16 residues. Germline CDR1 and CDR2: SGHVS and FQNEAQ. After removal of 1 base from V and 2 bases from J, the junction contained 6 bases not matched to a gene.

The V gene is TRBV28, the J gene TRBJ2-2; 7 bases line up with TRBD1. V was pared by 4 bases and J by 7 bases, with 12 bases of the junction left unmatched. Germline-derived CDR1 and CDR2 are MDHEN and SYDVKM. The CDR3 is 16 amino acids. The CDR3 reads CASSSPGQRKGGELFF. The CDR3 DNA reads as TGTGCCAGCAGTTCGCCGGGACAGAGGAAAGGCGGGGAGCTGTTTTTT. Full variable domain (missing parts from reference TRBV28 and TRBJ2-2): DVKVTQSSRYLVKRTGEKVFLECVQDMDHENMFWYRQDPGLGLRLIYFSYDVKMKEKGDIPEGYSVSREKKERFSLILESASTNQTSMYLCASSSPGQRKGGELFFGEGSRLTVL.

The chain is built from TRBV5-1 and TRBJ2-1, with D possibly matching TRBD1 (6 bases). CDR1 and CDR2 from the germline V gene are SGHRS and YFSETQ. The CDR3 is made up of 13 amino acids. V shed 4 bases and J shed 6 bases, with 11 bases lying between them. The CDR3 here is CASSIGQSNEQFF. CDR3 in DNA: TGCGCCAGCAGCATAGGACAGTCCAATGAGCAGTTCTTC.

In DNA, the CDR3 is TGTGCCAGCAGTTTTTGGGATGGCTACACCTTC. This sequence encodes CASSFWDGYTF. The V and J genes are TRBV28 and TRBJ1-2, with D unresolved. The V and J ends lost 3 bases and 6 bases respectively, with 5 bases between them. The CDR3 is 11 residues long. Germline V gene sequence: CDR1 MDHEN, CDR2 SYDVKM.

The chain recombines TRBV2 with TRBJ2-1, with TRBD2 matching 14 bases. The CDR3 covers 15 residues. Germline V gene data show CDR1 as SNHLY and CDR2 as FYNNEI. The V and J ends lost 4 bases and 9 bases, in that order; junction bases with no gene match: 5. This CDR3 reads CASSGLAGGPGEQFF. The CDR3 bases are TGTGCCAGCAGTGGACTAGCGGGAGGGCCAGGTGAGCAGTTCTTC. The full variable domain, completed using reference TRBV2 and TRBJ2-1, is EPEVTQTPSHQVTQMGQEVILRCVPISNHLYFYWYRQILGQKVEFLVSFYNNEISEKSEIFDDQFSVERPDGSNFTLKIRSTKLEDSAMYFCASSGLAGGPGEQFFGPGTRLTVL.

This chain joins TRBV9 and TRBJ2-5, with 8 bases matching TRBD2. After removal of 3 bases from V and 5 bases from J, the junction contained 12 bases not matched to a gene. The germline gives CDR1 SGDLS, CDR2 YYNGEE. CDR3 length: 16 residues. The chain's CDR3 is CASSASIREGRETQYF. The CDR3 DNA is TGTGCCAGCAGCGCCAGCATACGGGAGGGCCGGGAGACCCAGTACTTC.

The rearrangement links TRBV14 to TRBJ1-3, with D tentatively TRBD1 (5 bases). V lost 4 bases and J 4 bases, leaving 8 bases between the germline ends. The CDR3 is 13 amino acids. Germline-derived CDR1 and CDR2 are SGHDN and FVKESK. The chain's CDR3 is CASSPGTGNTIYF. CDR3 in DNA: TGTGCCAGCAGCCCCGGGACGGGAAACACCATATATTTT.

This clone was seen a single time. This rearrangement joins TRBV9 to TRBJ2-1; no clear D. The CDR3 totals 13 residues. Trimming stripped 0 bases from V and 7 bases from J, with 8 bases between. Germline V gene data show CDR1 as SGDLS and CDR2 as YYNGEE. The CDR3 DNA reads TGTGCCAGCAGCGTAGGGGCCGGGAATGAGCAGTTCTTC. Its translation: CASSVGAGNEQFF.

The CDR3 here is CSVMDWDAETQYF. The CDR3 coding sequence is TGCAGCGTTATGGACTGGGACGCGGAGACCCAGTACTTC. V usage is TRBV29-1 and J usage is TRBJ2-5; D may correspond to TRBD1 or TRBD2 (5 bases each). The germline V gene has CDR1 SQVTM and CDR2 ANQGSEA. The CDR3 contains 13 residues. Trimming shortened V by 5 bases and J by 5 bases, and 15 bases separated the two germline ends.

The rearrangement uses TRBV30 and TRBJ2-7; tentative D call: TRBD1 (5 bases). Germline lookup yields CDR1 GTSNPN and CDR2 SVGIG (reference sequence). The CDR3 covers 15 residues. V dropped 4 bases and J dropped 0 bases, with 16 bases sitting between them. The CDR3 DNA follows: TGTGCCTGGAAACCACAGGTTACCCTCTCCTACGAGCAGTACTTC. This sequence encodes CAWKPQVTLSYEQYF.

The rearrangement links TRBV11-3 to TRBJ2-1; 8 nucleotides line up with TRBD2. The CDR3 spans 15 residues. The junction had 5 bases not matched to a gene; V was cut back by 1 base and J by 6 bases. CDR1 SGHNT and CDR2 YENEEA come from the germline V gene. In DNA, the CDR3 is TGTGCCAGCAGCTTAGCGCTAGCGGGCTCCAATGAGCAGTTCTTC. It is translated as CASSLALAGSNEQFF.

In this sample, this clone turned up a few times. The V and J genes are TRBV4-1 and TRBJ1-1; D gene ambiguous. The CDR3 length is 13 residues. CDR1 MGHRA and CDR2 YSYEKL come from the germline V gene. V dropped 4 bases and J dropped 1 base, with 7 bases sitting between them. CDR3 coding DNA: TGCGCCAGCAGCCCGACACCGAACACTGAAGCTTTCTTT. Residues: CASSPTPNTEAFF.

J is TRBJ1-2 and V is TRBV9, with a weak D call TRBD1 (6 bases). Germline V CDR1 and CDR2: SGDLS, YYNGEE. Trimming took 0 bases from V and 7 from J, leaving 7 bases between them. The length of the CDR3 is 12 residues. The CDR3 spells CASSVEQGGYTF. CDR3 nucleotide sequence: TGTGCCAGCAGCGTAGAACAGGGTGGCTACACCTTC.

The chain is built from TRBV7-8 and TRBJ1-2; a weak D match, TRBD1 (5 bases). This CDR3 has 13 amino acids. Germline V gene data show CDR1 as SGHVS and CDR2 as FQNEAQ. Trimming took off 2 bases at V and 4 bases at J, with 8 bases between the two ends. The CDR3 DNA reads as TGTGCCAGCAGCTTAAAAACAGGCTATGGCTACACCTTC. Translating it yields CASSLKTGYGYTF.

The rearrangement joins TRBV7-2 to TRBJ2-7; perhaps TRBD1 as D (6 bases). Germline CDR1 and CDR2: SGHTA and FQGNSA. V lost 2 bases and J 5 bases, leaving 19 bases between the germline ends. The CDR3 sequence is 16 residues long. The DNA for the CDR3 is TGTGCCAGCAGCTTATTCGGCCGTACAGGGAACCACGAGCAGTACTTC. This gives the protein CASSLFGRTGNHEQYF.

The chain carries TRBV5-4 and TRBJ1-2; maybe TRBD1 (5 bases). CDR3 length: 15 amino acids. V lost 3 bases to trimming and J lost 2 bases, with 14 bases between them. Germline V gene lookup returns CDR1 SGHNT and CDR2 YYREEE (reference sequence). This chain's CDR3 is CASSWRWGGNYGYTF. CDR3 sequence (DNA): TGTGCCAGCAGCTGGAGATGGGGCGGGAACTATGGCTACACCTTC.

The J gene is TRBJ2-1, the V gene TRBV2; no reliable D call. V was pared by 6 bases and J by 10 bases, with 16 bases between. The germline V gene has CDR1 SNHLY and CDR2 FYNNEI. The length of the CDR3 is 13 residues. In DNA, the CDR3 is TGTGCCAGCAGATCCTGGGGTGCGGAGGAGCAGTTCTTC. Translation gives CASRSWGAEEQFF.

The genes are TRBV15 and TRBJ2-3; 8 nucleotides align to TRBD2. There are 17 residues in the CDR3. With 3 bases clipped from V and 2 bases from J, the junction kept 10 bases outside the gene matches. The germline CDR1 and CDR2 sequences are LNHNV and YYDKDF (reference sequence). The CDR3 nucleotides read TGTGCCACCAGCAGTGACGCGGGGGGTTTCGACACAGATACGCAGTATTTT. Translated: CATSSDAGGFDTDTQYF.

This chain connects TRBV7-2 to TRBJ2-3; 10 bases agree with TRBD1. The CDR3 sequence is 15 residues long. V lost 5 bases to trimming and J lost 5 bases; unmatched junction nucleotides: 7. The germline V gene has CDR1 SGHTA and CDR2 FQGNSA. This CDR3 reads CASSRTGGSGDTQYF. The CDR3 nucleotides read TGTGCCAGCAGCCGGACAGGGGGGAGTGGAGATACGCAGTATTTT.

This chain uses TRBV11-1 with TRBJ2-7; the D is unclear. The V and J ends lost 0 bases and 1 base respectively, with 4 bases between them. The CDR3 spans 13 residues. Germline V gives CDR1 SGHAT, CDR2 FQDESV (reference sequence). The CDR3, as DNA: TGTGCCAGCAGCTTAGCGCGATCCTACGAGCAGTACTTC. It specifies CASSLARSYEQYF.

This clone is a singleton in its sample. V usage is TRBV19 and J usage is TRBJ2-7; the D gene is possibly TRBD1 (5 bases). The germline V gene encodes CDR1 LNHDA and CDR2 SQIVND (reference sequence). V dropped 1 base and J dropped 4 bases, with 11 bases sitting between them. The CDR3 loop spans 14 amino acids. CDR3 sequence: CASSIGTNTYEQYF. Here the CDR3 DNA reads TGTGCCAGTAGTATAGGGACAAACACTTACGAGCAGTACTTC. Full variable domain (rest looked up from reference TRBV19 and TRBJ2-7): DGGITQSPKYLFRKEGQNVTLSCEQNLNHDAMYWYRQDPGQGLRLIYYSQIVNDFQKGDIAEGYSVSREKKESFPLTVTSAQKNPTAFYLCASSIGTNTYEQYFGPGTRLTVT.

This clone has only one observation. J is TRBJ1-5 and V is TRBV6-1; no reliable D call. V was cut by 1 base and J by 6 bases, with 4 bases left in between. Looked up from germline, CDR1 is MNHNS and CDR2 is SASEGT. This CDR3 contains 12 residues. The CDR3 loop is CASSEGFQPQHF. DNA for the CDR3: TGTGCCAGCAGTGAAGGATTTCAGCCCCAGCATTTT.

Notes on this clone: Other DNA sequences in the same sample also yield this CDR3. CDR3 sequence reads: CASSYSGSTDTQYF. Here the CDR3 DNA reads TGTGCCAGCAGTTATAGCGGGAGCACAGATACGCAGTATTTT. The chain couples TRBV6-5 to TRBJ2-3, with 7 nucleotides matching TRBD2. V lost 3 bases to trimming and J lost 0 bases; unmatched junction nucleotides: 0. CDR1 is MNHEY and CDR2 is SVGAGI in the germline V gene. This CDR3 has 14 residues.

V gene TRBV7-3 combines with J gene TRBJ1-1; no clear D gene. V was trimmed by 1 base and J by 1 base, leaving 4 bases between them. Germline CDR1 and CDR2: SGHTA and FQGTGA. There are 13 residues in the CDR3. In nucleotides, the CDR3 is TGTGCCAGCAGCTTAAGTGAGAACACTGAAGCTTTCTTT. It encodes CASSLSENTEAFF.

This CDR3 reads CASSQGGQGAGVETQYF. The DNA for the CDR3 is TGCGCCAGCAGTCAAGGGGGACAGGGGGCGGGAGTGGAGACCCAGTACTTC. The chain joins TRBV23-1 to TRBJ2-5; TRBD1 aligns across 12 bases. Being an ORF, TRBV23-1 has a function that is uncertain. V trimming: 2 bases; J trimming: 5 bases; junction bases outside the gene matches: 9. This CDR3 contains 17 residues.

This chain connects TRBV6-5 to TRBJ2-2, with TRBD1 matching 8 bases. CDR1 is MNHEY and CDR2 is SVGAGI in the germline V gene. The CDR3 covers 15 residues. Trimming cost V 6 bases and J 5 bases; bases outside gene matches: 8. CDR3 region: CASSLGQGSTGELFF. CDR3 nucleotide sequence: TGTGCCAGCAGCCTTGGACAGGGATCGACCGGGGAGCTGTTTTTT.

CDR3 sequence reads: CASSLHHRATYEQYF. The CDR3 region has the DNA TGTGCCAGCAGTTTACACCACAGGGCGACCTACGAGCAGTACTTC. V usage is TRBV28 and J usage is TRBJ2-7, with TRBD1 as a possible D gene (6 bases). Germline V gene lookup returns CDR1 MDHEN and CDR2 SYDVKM. The ends were cut back, 2 bases at V and 2 bases at J, with 13 bases in the middle. The CDR3 loop spans 15 amino acids. Combining the CDR3 with reference TRBV28 and TRBJ2-7 gives the whole variable domain DVKVTQSSRYLVKRTGEKVFLECVQDMDHENMFWYRQDPGLGLRLIYFSYDVKMKEKGDIPEGYSVSREKKERFSLILESASTNQTSMYLCASSLHHRATYEQYFGPGTRLTVT.

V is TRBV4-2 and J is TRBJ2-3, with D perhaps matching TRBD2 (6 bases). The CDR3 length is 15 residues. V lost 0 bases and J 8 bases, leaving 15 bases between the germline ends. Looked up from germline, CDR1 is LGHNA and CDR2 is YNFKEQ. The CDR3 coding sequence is TGTGCCAGCAGCCAAGATCAACTAGCTGCTGGTACGCAGTATTTT. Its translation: CASSQDQLAAGTQYF.

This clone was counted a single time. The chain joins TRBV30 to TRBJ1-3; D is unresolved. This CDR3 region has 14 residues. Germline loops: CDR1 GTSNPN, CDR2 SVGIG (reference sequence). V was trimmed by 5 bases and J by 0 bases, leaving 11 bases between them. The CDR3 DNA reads TGTGCCTGGTCTGGACGGCTCTCTGGAAACACCATATATTTT. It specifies CAWSGRLSGNTIYF. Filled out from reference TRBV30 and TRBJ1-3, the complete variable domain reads SQTIHQWPATLVQPVGSPLSLECTVEGTSNPNLYWYRQAAGRGLQLLFYSVGIGQISSEVPQNLSASRPQDRQFILSSKKLLLSDSGFYLCAWSGRLSGNTIYFGEGSWLTVV.

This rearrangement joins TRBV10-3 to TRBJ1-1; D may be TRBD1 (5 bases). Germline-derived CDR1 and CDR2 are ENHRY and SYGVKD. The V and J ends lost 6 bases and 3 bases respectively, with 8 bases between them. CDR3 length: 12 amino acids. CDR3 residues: CAIRGQYTEAFF. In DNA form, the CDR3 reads TGTGCCATCAGGGGGCAATACACTGAAGCTTTCTTT.